The present T cell receptor (beta chain) was sequenced within a study of beta chain features in type 1 diabetes. Study-wide background: Examined across all samples were almost 110 million sorted cells.

Sequenced material consisted of expressed TCRB transcripts (all of the isolated RNA was reverse transcribed). Sequenced by immunoSEQ multiplex PCR; TCRdb stores in-frame clones only, minus some. In the table there are 150,000 to 200,000 clones, around 7.9% of which are singletons. In the case of this clone: Its antigen is undetermined.

Points from the study as a whole: A moderate, significant TCRB CDR3 shortening appeared in type 1 diabetes across four CD4+ subsets. Amplification by PCR could prefer shorter templates, with the same effect in patients and controls.

This CDR3 has 15 amino acids. CDR1 and CDR2 from the germline V gene are MNHNY and SVGAGI (reference sequence). Unmatched junction bases numbered 6, after V lost 5 bases and J lost 7 bases. The sample comprised central memory CD4+ T cells from blood. The clonotype originates from a man between 18 and 35 years old with type 1 diabetes. The V and J genes are TRBV6-6 and TRBJ2-7; 15 bases are a match to TRBD2. The CDR3: CASSAPGLAGGEQYF. DNA of the CDR3: TGTGCCAGCAGTGCTCCGGGACTAGCGGGAGGTGAGCAGTACTTC.